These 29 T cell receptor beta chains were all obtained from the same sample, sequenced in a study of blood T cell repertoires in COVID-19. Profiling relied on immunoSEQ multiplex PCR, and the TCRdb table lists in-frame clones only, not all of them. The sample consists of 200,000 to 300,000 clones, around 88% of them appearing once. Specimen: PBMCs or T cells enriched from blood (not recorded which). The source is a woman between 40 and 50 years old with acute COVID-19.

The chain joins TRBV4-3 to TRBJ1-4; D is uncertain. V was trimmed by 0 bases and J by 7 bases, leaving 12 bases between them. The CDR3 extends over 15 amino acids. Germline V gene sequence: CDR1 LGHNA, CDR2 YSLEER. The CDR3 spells CASSQDPGFFEKLFF. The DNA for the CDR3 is TGCGCCAGCAGCCAAGACCCCGGGTTCTTTGAAAAACTGTTTTTT.

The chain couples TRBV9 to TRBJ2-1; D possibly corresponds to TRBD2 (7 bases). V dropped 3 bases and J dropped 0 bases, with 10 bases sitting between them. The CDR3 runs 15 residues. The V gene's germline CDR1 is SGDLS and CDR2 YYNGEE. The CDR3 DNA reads TGTGCCAGCAGCGGCGGGGGCCTCTCCTACAATGAGCAGTTCTTC. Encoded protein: CASSGGGLSYNEQFF.

The CDR3 nucleotides are TGTGCCAGCAGCTTCCCAGAGGGGGCCACGAACACTGAAGCTTTCTTT. Residues: CASSFPEGATNTEAFF. The gene calls are TRBV11-2 and TRBJ1-1; 7 positions match TRBD1. Germline V gene sequence: CDR1 SGHAT, CDR2 FQNNGV. The ends lost 3 bases at V and 1 base at J; junction bases unmatched: 8. The CDR3 covers 16 residues.

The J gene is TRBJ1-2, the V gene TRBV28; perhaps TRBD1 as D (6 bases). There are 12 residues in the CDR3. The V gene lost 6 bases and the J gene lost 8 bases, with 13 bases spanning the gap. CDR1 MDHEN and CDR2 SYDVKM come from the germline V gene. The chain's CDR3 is CASRTGFGGYTF. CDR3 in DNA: TGTGCCAGCAGAACAGGGTTCGGGGGCTACACCTTC.

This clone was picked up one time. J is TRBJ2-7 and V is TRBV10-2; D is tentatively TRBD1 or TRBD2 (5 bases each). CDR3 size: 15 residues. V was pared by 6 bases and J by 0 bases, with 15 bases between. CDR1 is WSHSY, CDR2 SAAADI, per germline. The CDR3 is CASREGSESSYEQYF. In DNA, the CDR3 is TGCGCCAGCAGAGAGGGGAGCGAGAGCTCCTACGAGCAGTACTTC.

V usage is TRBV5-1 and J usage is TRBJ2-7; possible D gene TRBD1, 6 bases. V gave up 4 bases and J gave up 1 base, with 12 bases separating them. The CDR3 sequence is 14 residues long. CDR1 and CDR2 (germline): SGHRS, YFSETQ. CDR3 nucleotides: TGCGCCAGCAGCCTAGGACAGATATCCTACGAGCAGTACTTC. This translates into CASSLGQISYEQYF.

Here the CDR3 DNA reads TGTGCCAGCAGCTTTAGGCGGGGCGCCTCCACCGGGGAGCTGTTTTTT. As protein: CASSFRRGASTGELFF. The J gene is TRBJ2-2, the V gene TRBV7-6; TRBD2 is a possible D gene (6 bases). Per the germline V gene, CDR1 is SGHVS and CDR2 is FNYEAQ. Between the trimmed V and J ends, which lost 3 bases and 4 bases, there was a span of 15 bases. CDR3 length: 16 residues. Full variable domain (missing parts from reference TRBV7-6 and TRBJ2-2): GAGVSQSPRYKVTKRGQDVALRCDPISGHVSLYWYRQALGQGPEFLTYFNYEAQQDKSGLPNDRFSAERPEGSISTLTIQRTEQRDSAMYRCASSFRRGASTGELFFGEGSRLTVL.

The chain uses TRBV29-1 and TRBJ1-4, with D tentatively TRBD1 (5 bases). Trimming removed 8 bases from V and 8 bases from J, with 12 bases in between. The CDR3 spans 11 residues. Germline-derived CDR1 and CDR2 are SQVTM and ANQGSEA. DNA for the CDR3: TGCAGCTGGGGCAAGGGGGAAAAACTGTTTTTT. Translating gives CSWGKGEKLFF.

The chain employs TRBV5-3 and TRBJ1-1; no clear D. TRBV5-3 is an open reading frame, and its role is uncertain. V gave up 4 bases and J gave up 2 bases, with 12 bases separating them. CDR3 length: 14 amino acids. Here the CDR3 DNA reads TGTGCCAGAAGCCGAAGAAAGCGTAACACTGAAGCTTTCTTT. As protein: CARSRRKRNTEAFF.

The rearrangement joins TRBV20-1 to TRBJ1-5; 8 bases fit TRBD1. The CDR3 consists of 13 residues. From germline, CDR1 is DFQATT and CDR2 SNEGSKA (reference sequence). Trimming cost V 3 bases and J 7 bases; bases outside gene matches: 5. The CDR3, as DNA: TGCAGTGCTAGTCCAGGGGGCGGGCAGCCCCAGCATTTT. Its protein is CSASPGGGQPQHF.

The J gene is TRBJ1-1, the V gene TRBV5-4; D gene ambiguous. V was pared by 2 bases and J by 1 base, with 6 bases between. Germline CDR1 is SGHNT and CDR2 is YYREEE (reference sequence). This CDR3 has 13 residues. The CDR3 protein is CASSFLWNTEAFF. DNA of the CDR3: TGTGCCAGCAGCTTCCTCTGGAACACTGAAGCTTTCTTT.

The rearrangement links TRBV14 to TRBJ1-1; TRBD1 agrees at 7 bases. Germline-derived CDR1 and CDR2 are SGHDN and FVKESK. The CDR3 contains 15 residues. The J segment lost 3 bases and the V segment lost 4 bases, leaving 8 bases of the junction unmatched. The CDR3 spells CASSRRTGRDTEAFF. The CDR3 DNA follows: TGTGCCAGCAGCCGACGGACAGGAAGGGACACTGAAGCTTTCTTT.

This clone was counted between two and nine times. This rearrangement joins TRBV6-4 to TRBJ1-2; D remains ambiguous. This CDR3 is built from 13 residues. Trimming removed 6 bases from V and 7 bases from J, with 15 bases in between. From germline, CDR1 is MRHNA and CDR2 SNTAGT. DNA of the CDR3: TGTGCCAGCAGCCCTGGGGAGGGAAGTGGCTACACCTTC. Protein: CASSPGEGSGYTF.

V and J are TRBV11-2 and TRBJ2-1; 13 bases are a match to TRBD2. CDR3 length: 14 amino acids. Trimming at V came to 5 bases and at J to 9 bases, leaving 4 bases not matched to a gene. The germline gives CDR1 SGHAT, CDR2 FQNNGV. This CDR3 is CASSPGTSGTEQFF. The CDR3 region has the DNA TGTGCCAGCAGCCCCGGGACTAGCGGGACTGAGCAGTTCTTC.

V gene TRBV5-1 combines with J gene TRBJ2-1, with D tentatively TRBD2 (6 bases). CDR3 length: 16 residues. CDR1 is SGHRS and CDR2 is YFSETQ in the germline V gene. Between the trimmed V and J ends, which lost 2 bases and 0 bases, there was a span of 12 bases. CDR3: CASSLMGGNSYNEQFF. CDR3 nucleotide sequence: TGCGCCAGCAGCTTAATGGGAGGAAACTCCTACAATGAGCAGTTCTTC.

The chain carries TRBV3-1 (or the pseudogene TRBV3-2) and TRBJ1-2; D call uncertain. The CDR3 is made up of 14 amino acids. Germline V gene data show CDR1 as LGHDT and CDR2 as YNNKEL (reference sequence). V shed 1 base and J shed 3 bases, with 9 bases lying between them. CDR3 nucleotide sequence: TGTGCCAGCAGCCAAGCTACAGCTTACTATGGCTACACCTTC. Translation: CASSQATAYYGYTF.

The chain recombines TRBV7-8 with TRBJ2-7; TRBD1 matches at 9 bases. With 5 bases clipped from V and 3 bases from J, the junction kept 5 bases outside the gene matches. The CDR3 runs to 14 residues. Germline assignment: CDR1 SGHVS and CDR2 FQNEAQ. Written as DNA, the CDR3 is TGTGCCAGCAGCCGACGACAGGGGGGCTACGAGCAGTACGTC. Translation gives CASSRRQGGYEQYV.

The CDR3 here is CASSLATPAGGTQYF. Here the CDR3 DNA reads TGTGCCAGCAGCTTGGCTACGCCAGCGGGGGGGACCCAGTACTTC. The chain carries TRBV5-5 and TRBJ2-5; the match to TRBD2 covers 9 bases. This CDR3 spans 15 amino acids. Germline lookup yields CDR1 SGHKS and CDR2 YYEKEE (reference sequence). Trimming cost V 0 bases and J 7 bases; bases outside gene matches: 7. Full variable domain (outside the CDR3, taken from reference TRBV5-5 and TRBJ2-5): DAGVTQSPTHLIKTRGQQVTLRCSPISGHKSVSWYQQVLGQGPQFIFQYYEKEERGRGNFPDRFSARQFPNYSSELNVNALLLGDSALYLCASSLATPAGGTQYFGPGTRLLVL.

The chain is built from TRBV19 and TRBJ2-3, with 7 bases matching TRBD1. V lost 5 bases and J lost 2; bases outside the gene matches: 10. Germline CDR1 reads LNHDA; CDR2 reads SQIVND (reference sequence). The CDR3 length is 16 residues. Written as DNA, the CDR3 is TGTGCCAGTAGTGCTAACTCCGGGACAGACACAGATACGCAGTATTTT. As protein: CASSANSGTDTDTQYF. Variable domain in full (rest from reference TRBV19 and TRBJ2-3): DGGITQSPKYLFRKEGQNVTLSCEQNLNHDAMYWYRQDPGQGLRLIYYSQIVNDFQKGDIAEGYSVSREKKESFPLTVTSAQKNPTAFYLCASSANSGTDTDTQYFGPGTRLTVL.

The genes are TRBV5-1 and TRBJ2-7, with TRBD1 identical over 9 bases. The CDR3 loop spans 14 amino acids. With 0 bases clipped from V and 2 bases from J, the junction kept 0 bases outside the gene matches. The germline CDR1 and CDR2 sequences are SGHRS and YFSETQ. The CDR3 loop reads CASSLGDRAYEQYF. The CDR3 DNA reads TGCGCCAGCAGCTTGGGGGACAGGGCCTACGAGCAGTACTTC.

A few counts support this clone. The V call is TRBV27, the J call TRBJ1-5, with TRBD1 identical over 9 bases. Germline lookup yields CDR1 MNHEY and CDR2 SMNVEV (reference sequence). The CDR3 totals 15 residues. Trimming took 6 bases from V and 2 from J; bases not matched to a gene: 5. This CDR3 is CASRGQGERNQPQHF. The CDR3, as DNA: TGTGCCAGCAGGGGACAGGGTGAGCGCAATCAGCCCCAGCATTTT.

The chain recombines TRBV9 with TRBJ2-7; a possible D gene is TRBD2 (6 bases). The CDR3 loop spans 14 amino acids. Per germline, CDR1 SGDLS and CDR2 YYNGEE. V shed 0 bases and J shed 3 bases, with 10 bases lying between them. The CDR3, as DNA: TGTGCCAGCAGCGTAGGCGGGGCGGACTACGAGCAGTACTTC. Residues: CASSVGGADYEQYF.

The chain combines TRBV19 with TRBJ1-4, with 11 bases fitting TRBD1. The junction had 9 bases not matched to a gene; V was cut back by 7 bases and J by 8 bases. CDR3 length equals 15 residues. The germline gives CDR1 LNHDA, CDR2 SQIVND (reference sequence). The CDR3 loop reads CASNPGTGGGEKLFF. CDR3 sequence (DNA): TGTGCCAGTAATCCGGGGACAGGGGGTGGCGAAAAACTGTTTTTT. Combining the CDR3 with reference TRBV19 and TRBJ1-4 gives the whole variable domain DGGITQSPKYLFRKEGQNVTLSCEQNLNHDAMYWYRQDPGQGLRLIYYSQIVNDFQKGDIAEGYSVSREKKESFPLTVTSAQKNPTAFYLCASNPGTGGGEKLFFGSGTQLSVL.

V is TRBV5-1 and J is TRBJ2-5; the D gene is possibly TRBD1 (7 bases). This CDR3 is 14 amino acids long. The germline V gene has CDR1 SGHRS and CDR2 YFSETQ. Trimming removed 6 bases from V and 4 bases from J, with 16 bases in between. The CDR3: CASKVQGGPETQYF. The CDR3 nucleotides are TGCGCCAGCAAGGTTCAGGGGGGCCCAGAGACCCAGTACTTC.

The CDR3 nucleotides read TGTGCCACCAGTGATTTTGGGGGAGGCCAGCCCCAGCATTTT. Its translation is CATSDFGGGQPQHF. The chain uses TRBV24-1 and TRBJ1-5; TRBD1 is a possible D gene (5 bases). Germline V lookup: CDR1 KGHDR, CDR2 SFDVKD. The germline V and J ends were trimmed by 1 base and 7 bases, with 10 bases remaining between them. This CDR3 spans 14 amino acids.

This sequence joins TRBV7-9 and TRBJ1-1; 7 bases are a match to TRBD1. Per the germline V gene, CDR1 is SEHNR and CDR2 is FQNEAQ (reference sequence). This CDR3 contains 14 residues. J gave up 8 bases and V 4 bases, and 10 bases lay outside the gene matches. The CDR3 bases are TGTGCCAGCAGCTCTCAGACAGGGATCACAGAAGCTTTCTTT. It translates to CASSSQTGITEAFF.

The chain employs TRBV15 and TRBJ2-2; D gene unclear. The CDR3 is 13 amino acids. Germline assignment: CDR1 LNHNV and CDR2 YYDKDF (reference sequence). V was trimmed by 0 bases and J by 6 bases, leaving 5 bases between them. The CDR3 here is CATSRDPAGELFF. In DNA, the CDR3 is TGTGCCACCAGCAGAGATCCCGCCGGGGAGCTGTTTTTT. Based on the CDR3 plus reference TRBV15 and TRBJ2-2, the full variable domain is DAMVIQNPRYQVTQFGKPVTLSCSQTLNHNVMYWYQQKSSQAPKLLFHYYDKDFNNEADTPDNFQSRRPNTSFCFLDIRSPGLGDTAMYLCATSRDPAGELFFGEGSRLTVL.

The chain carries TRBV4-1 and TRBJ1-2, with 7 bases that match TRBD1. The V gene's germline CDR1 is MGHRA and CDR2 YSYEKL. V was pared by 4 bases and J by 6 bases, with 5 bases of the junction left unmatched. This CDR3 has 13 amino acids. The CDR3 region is CASSLGQIDGYTF. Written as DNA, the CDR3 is TGCGCCAGCAGCCTGGGACAGATCGATGGCTACACCTTC.

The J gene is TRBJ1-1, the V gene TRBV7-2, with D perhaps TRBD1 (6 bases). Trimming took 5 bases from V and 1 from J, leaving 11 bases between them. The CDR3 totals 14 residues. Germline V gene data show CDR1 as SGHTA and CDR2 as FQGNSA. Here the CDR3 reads CASSRDTSNTEAFF. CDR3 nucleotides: TGTGCCAGCAGCAGGGACACCTCGAACACTGAAGCTTTCTTT.